The 5 T cell receptor beta chains given below trace back to one sample, sequenced in a study of T cells in Graves' hyperthyroidism and ophthalmopathy. Authors of the study amplified TCR beta CDR3 regions from RNA transcripts. TCR CDR3 underwent first-round RT-PCR with the HTBI primer set. TCRdb redid the calling of the multiplex PCR reads with MiXCR, one entry per CDR3 protein. The repertoire holds hundreds of thousands of distinct CDR3 sequences, with about 43% as singletons. Sequencing input: peripheral blood or thyroid tissue (not recorded which). These receptors were taken from a woman in her late teens or twenties with Graves' hyperthyroidism.

The V call is TRBV10-3, the J call TRBJ1-4; unclear D gene. The CDR3 sequence is 15 residues long. Trimming removed 4 bases from V and 0 bases from J, with 9 bases in between. Germline assignment: CDR1 ENHRY and CDR2 SYGVKD. In nucleotides, the CDR3 is TGTGCCATCAGTGGGTCTGAAGCAACTAATGAAAAACTGTTTTTT. It yields the protein CAISGSEATNEKLFF.

The chain links TRBV10-3 to TRBJ2-7; 8 bases line up with TRBD1. This CDR3 is 17 amino acids long. V lost 5 bases and J lost 1; bases outside the gene matches: 13. Germline loops: CDR1 ENHRY, CDR2 SYGVKD. The DNA of the CDR3 is TGTGCCATCAGTCGAGGTCTGCCGGGACAGGATTCCTACGAGCAGTACTTC. It encodes CAISRGLPGQDSYEQYF.

Note on this clonotype: At one of its ends the junction is not consistent with the germline gene, which may arise from a read error. CDR3 coding DNA: TGTGCCAGCAGCCATCACTCAAACACCGGGGAGCTGTTTTTT. This codes for CASSHHSNTGELFF. This chain uses TRBV10-2 with TRBJ2-2; D unclear. The CDR3 is made up of 14 amino acids. The germline gives CDR1 WSHSY, CDR2 SAAADI.

J is TRBJ2-5 and V is TRBV20-1; maybe TRBD1 (6 bases). CDR1 and CDR2 (germline): DFQATT, SNEGSKA (reference sequence). V was trimmed by 5 bases and J by 1 base, leaving 14 bases between them. The CDR3 is made up of 14 amino acids. The CDR3 protein is CSAGVQGFQETQYF. The CDR3 region has the DNA TGCAGTGCTGGGGTACAGGGTTTCCAAGAGACCCAGTACTTC.

This clonotype was counted ten times or more. The chain couples TRBV2 to TRBJ1-5; the D gene is possibly TRBD1 (5 bases). CDR3 length: 12 residues. V was clipped by 8 bases and J by 4 bases, with 9 bases between them. Germline CDR1 is SNHLY and CDR2 is FYNNEI. CDR3 sequence (DNA): TGTGCCAGCTCCAGGGATAATCAGCCCCAGCATTTT. Translated, it gives CASSRDNQPQHF.